This T cell receptor (beta chain) comes out of a study of beta chain features in type 1 diabetes. The wider study: The samples had 100 million to 140 million sorted cells examined in all. General study findings and limits: There was a moderate but significant shortening of TCRB CDR3s in all four CD4+ subsets of Type 1 diabetes patients. Insertions at VDJ junctions were less frequent in type 1 diabetes patients. These patients also deleted more nucleotides at the same junctions. The naive, central memory and Treg TCRB repertoires of patients appeared to be more similar to one another than those of healthy donors.

The authors reverse transcribed all of the isolated RNA, so sequencing captured expressed TCRB transcripts. Some clones are missing from TCRdb's copy, which holds only in-frame ones; the method was immunoSEQ multiplex PCR. The table shows 200,000 to 300,000 clones, with about 15% occurring only once. With 2 bases removed from V and 2 bases from J, the gap between germline ends came to 15 bases. From germline, CDR1 is SGHTA and CDR2 FQGNSA. This CDR3 spans 16 amino acids. This clone appeared a few times. Its specificity is unknown. The rearrangement joins TRBV7-2 to TRBJ1-2; D gene ambiguous. Sequences were obtained from naive CD4+ T cells from blood. The receptor was derived from a man between 25 and 39 years old with type 1 diabetes. CDR3 region: CASSLLIGGTNYGYTF. CDR3 bases: TGTGCCAGCAGCTTATTGATAGGCGGAACCAACTATGGCTACACCTTC.